This TCR beta chain was recorded in a study of T cells in Graves' hyperthyroidism and ophthalmopathy. Study-level results: In the analysis, a 13 V-J model separated ophthalmopathy from stable hyperthyroidism.

The TCR beta CDR3 regions underwent amplification using RNA transcripts as the source. With the HTBI primer set, the TCR CDR3 went through a first round of RT-PCR. In TCRdb, the multiplex PCR reads were re-called with MiXCR into one record per CDR3 protein. The sample shows around 480,000 distinct CDR3 sequences, roughly an eighth of them seen only once. This clonotype was counted many times. The antigen remains undetermined. The CDR3 consists of 16 residues. After removal of 5 bases from V and 2 bases from J, the junction contained 8 bases not matched to a gene. Per germline, CDR1 KGHSH and CDR2 LQKENI.

The TCR was taken from a woman under 30 with Graves' hyperthyroidism. Sequenced: blood. J is TRBJ2-3 and V is TRBV18; the match to TRBD2 covers 9 bases. Written as DNA, the CDR3 is TGTGCCAGCTCAGCTCGACTAGCGGCTTCCACAGATACGCAGTATTTT. This sequence encodes CASSARLAASTDTQYF.